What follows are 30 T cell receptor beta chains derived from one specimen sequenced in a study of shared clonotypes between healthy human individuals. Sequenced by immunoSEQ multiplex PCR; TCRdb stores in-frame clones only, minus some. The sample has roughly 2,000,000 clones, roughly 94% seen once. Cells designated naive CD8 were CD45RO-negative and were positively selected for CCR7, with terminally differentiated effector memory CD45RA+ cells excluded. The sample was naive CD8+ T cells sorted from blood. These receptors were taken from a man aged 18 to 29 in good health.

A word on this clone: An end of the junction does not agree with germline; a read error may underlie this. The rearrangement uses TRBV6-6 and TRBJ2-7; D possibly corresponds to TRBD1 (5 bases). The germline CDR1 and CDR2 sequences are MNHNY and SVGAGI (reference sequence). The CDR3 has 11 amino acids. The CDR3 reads CASSYFEDRSF. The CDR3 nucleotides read TGTGCCAGCAGTTACTTTGAAGACAGATCTTTC.

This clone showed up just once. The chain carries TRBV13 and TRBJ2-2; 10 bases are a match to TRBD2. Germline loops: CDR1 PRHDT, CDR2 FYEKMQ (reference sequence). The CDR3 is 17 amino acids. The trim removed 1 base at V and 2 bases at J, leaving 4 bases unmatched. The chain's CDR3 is CASSLDGTSDNTGELFF. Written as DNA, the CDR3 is TGTGCCAGCAGCTTAGATGGGACTAGCGACAACACCGGGGAGCTGTTTTTT.

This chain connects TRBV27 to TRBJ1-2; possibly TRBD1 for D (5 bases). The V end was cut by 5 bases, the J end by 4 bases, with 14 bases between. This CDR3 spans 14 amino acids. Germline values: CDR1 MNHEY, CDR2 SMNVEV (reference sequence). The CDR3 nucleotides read TGTGCCAGCAGTAAGGTCTGGGGGTTCTATGGCTACACCTTC. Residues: CASSKVWGFYGYTF.

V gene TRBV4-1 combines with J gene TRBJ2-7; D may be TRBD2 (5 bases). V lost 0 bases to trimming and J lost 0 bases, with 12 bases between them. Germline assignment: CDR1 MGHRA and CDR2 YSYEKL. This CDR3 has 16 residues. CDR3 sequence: CASSQEAAEISYEQYF. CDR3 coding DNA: TGCGCCAGCAGCCAAGAGGCAGCGGAGATCTCCTACGAGCAGTACTTC.

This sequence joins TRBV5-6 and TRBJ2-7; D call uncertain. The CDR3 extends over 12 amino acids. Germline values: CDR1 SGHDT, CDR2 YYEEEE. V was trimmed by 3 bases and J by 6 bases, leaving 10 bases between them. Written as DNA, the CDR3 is TGTGCCAGCAGCTCCACAGCGTTCGAGCAGTACTTC. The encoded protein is CASSSTAFEQYF. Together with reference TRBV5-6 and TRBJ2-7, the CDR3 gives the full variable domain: DAGVTQSPTHLIKTRGQQVTLRCSPKSGHDTVSWYQQALGQGPQFIFQYYEEEERQRGNFPDRFSGHQFPNYSSELNVNALLLGDSALYLCASSSTAFEQYFGPGTRLTVT.

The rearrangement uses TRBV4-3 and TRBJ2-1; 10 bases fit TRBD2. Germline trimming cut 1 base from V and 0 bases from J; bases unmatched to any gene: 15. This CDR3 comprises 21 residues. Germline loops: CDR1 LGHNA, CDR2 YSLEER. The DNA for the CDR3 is TGCGCCAGCAGCCAAGTATTCGGGGAACTAGCGGGAAGTAGCTCCTACAATGAGCAGTTCTTC. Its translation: CASSQVFGELAGSSSYNEQFF.

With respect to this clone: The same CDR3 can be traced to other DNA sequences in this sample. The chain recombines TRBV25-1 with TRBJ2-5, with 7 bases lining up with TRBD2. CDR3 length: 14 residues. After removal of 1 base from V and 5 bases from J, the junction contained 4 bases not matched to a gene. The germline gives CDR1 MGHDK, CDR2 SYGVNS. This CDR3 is CASSEFGGGETQYF. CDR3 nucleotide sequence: TGTGCCAGCAGTGAATTCGGGGGAGGGGAGACCCAGTACTTC.

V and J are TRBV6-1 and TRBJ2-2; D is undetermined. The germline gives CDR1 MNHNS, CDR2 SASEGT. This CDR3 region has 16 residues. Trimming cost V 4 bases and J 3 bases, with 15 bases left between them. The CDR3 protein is CASSGKRYEDTGELFF. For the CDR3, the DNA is TGTGCCAGCAGTGGAAAGCGCTACGAGGACACCGGGGAGCTGTTTTTT.

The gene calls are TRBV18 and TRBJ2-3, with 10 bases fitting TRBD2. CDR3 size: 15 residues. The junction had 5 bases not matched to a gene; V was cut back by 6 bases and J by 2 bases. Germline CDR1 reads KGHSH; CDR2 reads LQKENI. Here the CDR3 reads CASSPLAGDTDTQYF. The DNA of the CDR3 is TGTGCCAGCTCGCCCCTAGCGGGGGACACAGATACGCAGTATTTT.

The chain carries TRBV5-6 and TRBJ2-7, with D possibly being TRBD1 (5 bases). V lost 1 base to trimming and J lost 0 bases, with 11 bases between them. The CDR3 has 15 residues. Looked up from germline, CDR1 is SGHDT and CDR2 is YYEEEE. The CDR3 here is CASSLRQGASYEQYF. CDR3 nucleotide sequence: TGTGCCAGCAGCTTGAGGCAGGGTGCCTCCTACGAGCAGTACTTC. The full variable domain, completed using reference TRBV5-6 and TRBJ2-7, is DAGVTQSPTHLIKTRGQQVTLRCSPKSGHDTVSWYQQALGQGPQFIFQYYEEEERQRGNFPDRFSGHQFPNYSSELNVNALLLGDSALYLCASSLRQGASYEQYFGPGTRLTVT.

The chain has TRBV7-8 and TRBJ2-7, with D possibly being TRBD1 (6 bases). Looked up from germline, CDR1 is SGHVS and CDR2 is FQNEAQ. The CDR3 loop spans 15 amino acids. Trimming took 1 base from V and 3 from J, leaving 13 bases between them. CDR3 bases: TGTGCCAGCAGCTTAGGACAGGAGTTCCTCTACGAGCAGTACTTC. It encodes CASSLGQEFLYEQYF.

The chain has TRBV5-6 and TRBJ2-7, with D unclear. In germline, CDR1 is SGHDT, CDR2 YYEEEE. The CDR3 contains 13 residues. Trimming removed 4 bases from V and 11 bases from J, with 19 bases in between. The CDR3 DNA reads TGTGCCAGCAGCGACCCGGACGAGCCTGGGGAGTACTTC. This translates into CASSDPDEPGEYF.

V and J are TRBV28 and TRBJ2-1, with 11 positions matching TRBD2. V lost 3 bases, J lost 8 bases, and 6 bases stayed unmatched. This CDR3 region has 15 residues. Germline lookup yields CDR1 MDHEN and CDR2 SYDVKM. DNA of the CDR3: TGTGCCAGCAGTTTTATAGCGGGGGGGCCCTATGAGCAGTTCTTC. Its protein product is CASSFIAGGPYEQFF. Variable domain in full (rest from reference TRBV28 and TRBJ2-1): DVKVTQSSRYLVKRTGEKVFLECVQDMDHENMFWYRQDPGLGLRLIYFSYDVKMKEKGDIPEGYSVSREKKERFSLILESASTNQTSMYLCASSFIAGGPYEQFFGPGTRLTVL.

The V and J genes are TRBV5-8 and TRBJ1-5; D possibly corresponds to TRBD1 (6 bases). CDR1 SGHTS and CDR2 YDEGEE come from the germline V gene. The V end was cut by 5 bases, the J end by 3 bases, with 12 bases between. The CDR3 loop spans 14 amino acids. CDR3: CASRYTGYNQPQHF. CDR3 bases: TGTGCCAGCAGATATACAGGGTACAATCAGCCCCAGCATTTT.

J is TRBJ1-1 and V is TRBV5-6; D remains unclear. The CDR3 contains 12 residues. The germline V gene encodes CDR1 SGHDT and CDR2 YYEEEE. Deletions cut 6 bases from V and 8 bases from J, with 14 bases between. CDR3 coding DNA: TGTGCCAGCATTATCCTCGGGAGGGAAGCTTTCTTT. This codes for CASIILGREAFF.

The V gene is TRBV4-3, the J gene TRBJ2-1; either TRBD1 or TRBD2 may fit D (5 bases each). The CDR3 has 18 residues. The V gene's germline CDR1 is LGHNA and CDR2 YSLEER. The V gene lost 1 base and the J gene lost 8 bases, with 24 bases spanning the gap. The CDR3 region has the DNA TGCGCCAGCAGCCAAGGAGTCGTCGGGGCGGATAGACGCGATGAGCAGTTCTTC. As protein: CASSQGVVGADRRDEQFF.

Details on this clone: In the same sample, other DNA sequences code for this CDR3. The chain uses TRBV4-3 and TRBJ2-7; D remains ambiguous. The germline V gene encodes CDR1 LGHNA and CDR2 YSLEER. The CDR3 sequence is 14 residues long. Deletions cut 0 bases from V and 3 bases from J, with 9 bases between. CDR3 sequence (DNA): TGCGCCAGCAGCCAAGATCACATAGGCTACGAGCAGTACTTC. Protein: CASSQDHIGYEQYF.

The CDR3 here is CASSVTRTETQYF. CDR3 in DNA: TGTGCCAGCAGTGTTACTAGGACGGAGACCCAGTACTTC. The chain carries TRBV2 and TRBJ2-5, with D possibly TRBD2 on 5 matching bases. Germline V gene data show CDR1 as SNHLY and CDR2 as FYNNEI. The CDR3 is 13 residues long. V lost 4 bases and J 5 bases, leaving 11 bases between the germline ends.

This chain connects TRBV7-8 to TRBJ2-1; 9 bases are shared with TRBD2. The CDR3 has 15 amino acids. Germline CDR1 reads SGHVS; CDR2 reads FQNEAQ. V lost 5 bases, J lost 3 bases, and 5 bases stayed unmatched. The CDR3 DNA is TGTGCCAGCAGCATCGTAGCGGGGGTCTACAATGAGCAGTTCTTC. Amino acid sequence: CASSIVAGVYNEQFF.

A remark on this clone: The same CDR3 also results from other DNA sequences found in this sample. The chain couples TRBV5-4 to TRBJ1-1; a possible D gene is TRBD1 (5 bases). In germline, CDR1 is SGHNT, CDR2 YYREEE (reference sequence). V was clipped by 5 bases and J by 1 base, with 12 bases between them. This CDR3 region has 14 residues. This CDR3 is CASSFDRGNTEAFF. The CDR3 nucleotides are TGTGCCAGCAGTTTCGATAGGGGGAACACTGAAGCTTTCTTT.

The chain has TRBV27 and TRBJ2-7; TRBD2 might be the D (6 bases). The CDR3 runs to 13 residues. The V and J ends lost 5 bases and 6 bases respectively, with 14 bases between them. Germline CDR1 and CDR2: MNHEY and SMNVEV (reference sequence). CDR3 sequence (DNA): TGTGCCAGCAGTGTGATAACTAGCTCCGAGCAGTACTTC. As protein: CASSVITSSEQYF.

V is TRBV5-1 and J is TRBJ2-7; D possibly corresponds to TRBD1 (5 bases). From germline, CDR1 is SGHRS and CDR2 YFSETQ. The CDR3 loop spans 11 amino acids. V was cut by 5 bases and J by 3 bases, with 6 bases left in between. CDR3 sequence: CASRDNYEQYF. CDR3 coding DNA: TGCGCCAGCAGGGACAACTACGAGCAGTACTTC.

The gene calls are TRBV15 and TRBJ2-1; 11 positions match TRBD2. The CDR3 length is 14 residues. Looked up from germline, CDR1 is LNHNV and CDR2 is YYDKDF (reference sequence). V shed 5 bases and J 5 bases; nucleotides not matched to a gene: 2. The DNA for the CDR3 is TGTGCCACCAGCGCGGGACTAGCGGACAATGAGCAGTTCTTC. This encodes CATSAGLADNEQFF.

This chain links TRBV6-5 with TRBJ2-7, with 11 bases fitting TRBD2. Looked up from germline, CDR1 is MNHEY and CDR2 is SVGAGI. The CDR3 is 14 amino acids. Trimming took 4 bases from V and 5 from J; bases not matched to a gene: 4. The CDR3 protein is CASSLLAGDDEQYF. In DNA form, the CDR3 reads TGTGCCAGCAGTTTACTAGCGGGAGATGACGAGCAGTACTTC.

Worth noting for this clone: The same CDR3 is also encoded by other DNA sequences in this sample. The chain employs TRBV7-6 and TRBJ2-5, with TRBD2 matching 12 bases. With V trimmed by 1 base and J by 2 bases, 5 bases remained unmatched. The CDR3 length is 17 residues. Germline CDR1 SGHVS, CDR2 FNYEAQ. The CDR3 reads CASSLGLAGGLQETQYF. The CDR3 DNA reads TGTGCCAGCAGCTTAGGCCTAGCGGGGGGGCTTCAAGAGACCCAGTACTTC.

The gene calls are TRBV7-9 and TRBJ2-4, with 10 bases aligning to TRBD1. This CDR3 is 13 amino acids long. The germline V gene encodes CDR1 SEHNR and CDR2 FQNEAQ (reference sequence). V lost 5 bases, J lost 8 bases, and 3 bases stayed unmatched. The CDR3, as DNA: TGTGCCAGCAGCGAGGGACAGGGGTACATTCAGTACTTC. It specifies CASSEGQGYIQYF.

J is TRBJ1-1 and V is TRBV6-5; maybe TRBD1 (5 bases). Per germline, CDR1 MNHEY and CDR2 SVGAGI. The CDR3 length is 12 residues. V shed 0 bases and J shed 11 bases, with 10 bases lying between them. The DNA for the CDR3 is TGTGCCAGCAGTTACTCGACGGGGGTCGCTTTCTTT. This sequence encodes CASSYSTGVAFF.

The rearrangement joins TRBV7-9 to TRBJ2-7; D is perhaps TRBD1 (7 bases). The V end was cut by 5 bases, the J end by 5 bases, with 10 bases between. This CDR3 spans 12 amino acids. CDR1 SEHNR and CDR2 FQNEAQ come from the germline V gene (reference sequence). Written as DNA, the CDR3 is TGTGCCAGCAGCCAGGGGGGCCACGAGCAGTACTTC. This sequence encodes CASSQGGHEQYF.

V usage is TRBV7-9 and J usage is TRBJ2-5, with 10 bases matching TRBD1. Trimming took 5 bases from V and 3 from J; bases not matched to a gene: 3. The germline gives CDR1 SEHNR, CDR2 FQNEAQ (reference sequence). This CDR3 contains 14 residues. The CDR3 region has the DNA TGTGCCAGCAGCCCCGGGACAGGGGAAGAGACCCAGTACTTC. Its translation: CASSPGTGEETQYF.

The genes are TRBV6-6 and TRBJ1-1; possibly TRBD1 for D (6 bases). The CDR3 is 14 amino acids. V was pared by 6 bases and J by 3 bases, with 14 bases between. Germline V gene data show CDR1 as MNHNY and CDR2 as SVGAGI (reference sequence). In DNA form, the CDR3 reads TGTGCCAGCAGCACAGGGAGGTGGGACACTGAAGCTTTCTTT. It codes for CASSTGRWDTEAFF.